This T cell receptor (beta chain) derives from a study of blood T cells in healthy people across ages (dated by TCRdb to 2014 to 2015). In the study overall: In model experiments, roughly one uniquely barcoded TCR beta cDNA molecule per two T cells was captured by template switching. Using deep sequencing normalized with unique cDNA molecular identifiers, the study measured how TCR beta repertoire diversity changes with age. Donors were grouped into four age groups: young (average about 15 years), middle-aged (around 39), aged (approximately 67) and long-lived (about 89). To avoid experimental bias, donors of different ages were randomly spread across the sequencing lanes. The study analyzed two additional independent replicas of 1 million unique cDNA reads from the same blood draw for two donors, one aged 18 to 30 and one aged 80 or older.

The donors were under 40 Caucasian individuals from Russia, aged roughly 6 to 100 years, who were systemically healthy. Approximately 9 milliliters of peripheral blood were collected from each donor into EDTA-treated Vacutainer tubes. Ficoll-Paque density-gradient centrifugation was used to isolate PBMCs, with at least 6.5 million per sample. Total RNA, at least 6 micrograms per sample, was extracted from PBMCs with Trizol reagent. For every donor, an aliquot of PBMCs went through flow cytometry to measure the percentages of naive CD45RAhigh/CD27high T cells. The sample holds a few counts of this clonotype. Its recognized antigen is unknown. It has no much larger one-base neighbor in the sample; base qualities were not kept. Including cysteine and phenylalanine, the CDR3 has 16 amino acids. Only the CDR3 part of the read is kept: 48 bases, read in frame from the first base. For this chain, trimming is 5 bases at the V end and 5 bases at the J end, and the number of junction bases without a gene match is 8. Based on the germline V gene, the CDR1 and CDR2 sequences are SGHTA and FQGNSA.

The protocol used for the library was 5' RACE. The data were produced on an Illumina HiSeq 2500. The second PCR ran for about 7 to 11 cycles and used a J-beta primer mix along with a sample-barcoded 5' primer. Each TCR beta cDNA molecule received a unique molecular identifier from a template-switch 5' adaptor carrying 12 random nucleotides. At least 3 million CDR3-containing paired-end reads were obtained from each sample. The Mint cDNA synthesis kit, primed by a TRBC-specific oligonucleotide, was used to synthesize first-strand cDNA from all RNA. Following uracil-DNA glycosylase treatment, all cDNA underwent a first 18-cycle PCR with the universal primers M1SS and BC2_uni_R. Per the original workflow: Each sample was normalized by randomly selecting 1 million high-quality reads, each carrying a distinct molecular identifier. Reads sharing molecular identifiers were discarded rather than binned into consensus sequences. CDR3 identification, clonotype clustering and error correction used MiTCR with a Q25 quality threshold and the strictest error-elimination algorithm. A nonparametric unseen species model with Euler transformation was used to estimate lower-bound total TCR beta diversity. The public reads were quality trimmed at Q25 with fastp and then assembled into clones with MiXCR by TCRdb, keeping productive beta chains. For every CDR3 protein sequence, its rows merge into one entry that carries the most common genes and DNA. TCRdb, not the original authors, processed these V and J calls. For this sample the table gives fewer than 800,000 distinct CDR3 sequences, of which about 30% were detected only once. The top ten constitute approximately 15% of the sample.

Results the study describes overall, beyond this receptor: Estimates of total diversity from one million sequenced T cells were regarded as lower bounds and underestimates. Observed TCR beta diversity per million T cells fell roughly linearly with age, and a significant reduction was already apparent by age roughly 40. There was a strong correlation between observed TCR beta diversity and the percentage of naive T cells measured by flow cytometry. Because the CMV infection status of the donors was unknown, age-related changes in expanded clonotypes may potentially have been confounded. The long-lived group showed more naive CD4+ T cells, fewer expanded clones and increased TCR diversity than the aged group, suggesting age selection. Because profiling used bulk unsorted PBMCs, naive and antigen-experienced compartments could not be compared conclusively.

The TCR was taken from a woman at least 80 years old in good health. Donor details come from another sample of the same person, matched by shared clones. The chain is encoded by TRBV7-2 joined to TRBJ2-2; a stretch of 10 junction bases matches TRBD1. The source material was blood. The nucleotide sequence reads TGTGCCAGCAGCGAAGACAGGGGGCATAGGACCGGGGAGCTGTTTTTT. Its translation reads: CASSEDRGHRTGELFF.